Here is one T cell receptor (beta chain) with its context. The sample originates from a study of blood T cell repertoires in COVID-19. Background on the study: Samples representing acute and convalescent COVID-19 were sourced from the United States, Italy and Spain. PBMCs, B-cell-depleted T cells, or T cells were the source of the cDNA or gDNA that made up the material.

Original methodology: The authors estimated nucleated cell counts from reference gene primer amplification. Sequencing was performed with immunoSEQ multiplex PCR; in TCRdb, only in-frame clones are kept and a portion is missing. V and J calls and clone size are given by that table; D and trimming were obtained from the DNA. This sample has more than 95,000 clones, with roughly 81% found just once. This CDR3 is built from 14 residues. Germline V gives CDR1 SGDLS, CDR2 YYNGEE. The V segment lost 3 bases and the J segment 3 bases; nucleotides outside the gene matches: 4. The sequence came from a woman in her seventies with acute or convalescent COVID-19. Material for sequencing was peripheral blood. The chain combines TRBV9 with TRBJ1-1, with 8 bases matching TRBD1. The CDR3 spells CASSEGQGDTEAFF. In DNA, the CDR3 is TGTGCCAGCAGCGAAGGACAGGGAGACACTGAAGCTTTCTTT.